The 28 T cell receptor beta chains below all came from one sample that was sequenced in a study of blood T cell repertoires in COVID-19. Clones were read by immunoSEQ multiplex PCR, and TCRdb kept only the in-frame ones, dropping some. The sample holds 300,000 to 450,000 clones, 85% seen once. Sequenced: peripheral blood. These TCRs come from a woman aged 18-29 years with acute or convalescent COVID-19.

V usage is TRBV4-1 and J usage is TRBJ1-1, with D unclear. Trimming stripped 1 base from V and 2 bases from J, with 8 bases between. Germline CDR1 and CDR2: MGHRA and YSYEKL. This CDR3 is built from 14 residues. CDR3 protein: CASSQVDTNTEAFF. DNA of the CDR3: TGCGCCAGCAGCCAAGTAGACACCAACACTGAAGCTTTCTTT.

This chain uses TRBV11-3 with TRBJ2-1, with TRBD2 matching 12 bases. CDR3 length equals 16 residues. CDR1 is SGHNT and CDR2 is YENEEA in the germline V gene. Germline trimming cut 2 bases from V and 5 bases from J; bases unmatched to any gene: 4. The CDR3 reads CASSLTSGRLNNEQFF. CDR3 DNA sequence: TGTGCCAGCAGCTTAACTAGCGGGAGGCTCAACAATGAGCAGTTCTTC.

This sequence joins TRBV28 and TRBJ2-7, with unresolved D. Per germline, CDR1 MDHEN and CDR2 SYDVKM. The CDR3 contains 14 residues. V dropped 2 bases and J dropped 2 bases, with 10 bases sitting between them. The CDR3 DNA reads TGTGCCAGCAGTTTACAAGCAACGACCTACGAGCAGTACTTC. Amino acid sequence: CASSLQATTYEQYF. Filled out from reference TRBV28 and TRBJ2-7, the complete variable domain reads DVKVTQSSRYLVKRTGEKVFLECVQDMDHENMFWYRQDPGLGLRLIYFSYDVKMKEKGDIPEGYSVSREKKERFSLILESASTNQTSMYLCASSLQATTYEQYFGPGTRLTVT.

A few counts support this clone. The genes are TRBV2 and TRBJ1-2, with TRBD1 matching over 8 bases. The CDR3 totals 16 residues. Germline values: CDR1 SNHLY, CDR2 FYNNEI. Trimming cost V 2 bases and J 6 bases; bases outside gene matches: 11. DNA for the CDR3: TGTGCCAGCAGTGAATCCCCTGGGACAGGAAACAATGGCTACACCTTC. Translating it yields CASSESPGTGNNGYTF.

This clone was counted between two and nine times. The chain is built from TRBV9 and TRBJ2-7, with a possible D match to TRBD2 (6 bases). Between the trimmed V and J ends, which lost 6 bases and 2 bases, there was a span of 21 bases. Germline V CDR1 and CDR2: SGDLS, YYNGEE. CDR3 size: 16 residues. In DNA form, the CDR3 reads TGTGCCAGCATCACCCCGCAGGGAGGAGGAACCTACGAGCAGTACTTC. Translated: CASITPQGGGTYEQYF.

V and J are TRBV5-4 and TRBJ1-6; D is ambiguous. Germline V gives CDR1 SGHNT, CDR2 YYREEE (reference sequence). Trimming left V 2 bases short and J 7 bases short, with 10 bases between. The CDR3 loop spans 14 amino acids. The CDR3 sequence: CASSFTSQNSPLHF. The CDR3 nucleotides read TGTGCCAGCAGCTTTACTTCTCAAAATTCACCCCTCCACTTT.

This sequence joins TRBV19 and TRBJ1-2; 7 bases map to TRBD1. The CDR3 sequence is 16 residues long. V lost 5 bases, J lost 6 bases, and 15 bases stayed unmatched. Germline CDR1 and CDR2: LNHDA and SQIVND (reference sequence). CDR3 protein: CASSPPGGQAWNGYTF. The CDR3 DNA sequence: TGTGCCAGTAGTCCTCCCGGAGGACAGGCGTGGAATGGCTACACCTTC. The whole variable domain, remainder taken from reference TRBV19 and TRBJ1-2, is DGGITQSPKYLFRKEGQNVTLSCEQNLNHDAMYWYRQDPGQGLRLIYYSQIVNDFQKGDIAEGYSVSREKKESFPLTVTSAQKNPTAFYLCASSPPGGQAWNGYTFGSGTRLTVV.

V usage is TRBV7-8 and J usage is TRBJ2-7, with a weak D call TRBD2 (5 bases). This CDR3 has 14 residues. V lost 4 bases and J lost 5, with 15 bases in between. From germline, CDR1 is SGHVS and CDR2 FQNEAQ. The CDR3 spells CASSWRAHGDEQYF. The CDR3 nucleotides are TGTGCCAGCAGCTGGCGGGCCCACGGTGACGAGCAGTACTTC.

This chain joins TRBV5-4 and TRBJ2-1; D may be TRBD2 (6 bases). V dropped 4 bases and J dropped 4 bases, with 12 bases sitting between them. The CDR3 loop spans 14 amino acids. CDR1 SGHNT and CDR2 YYREEE come from the germline V gene (reference sequence). CDR3 sequence (DNA): TGTGCCAGCAGCCTCGGGACTTCTTACAATGAGCAGTTCTTC. Translation: CASSLGTSYNEQFF.

CDR3 nucleotides: TGTGCCAGCAGCTTGGCAGGGACACAACTGTTTTTT. This translates into CASSLAGTQLFF. The chain is built from TRBV5-6 and TRBJ1-4, with D possibly being TRBD1 (6 bases). CDR1 is SGHDT, CDR2 YYEEEE, per germline. Trimming left V 0 bases short and J 12 bases short, with 9 bases between. CDR3 size: 12 residues.

The chain employs TRBV24-1 and TRBJ2-3, with 9 bases lining up with TRBD1. This CDR3 contains 16 residues. J lost 3 bases, V lost 2 bases, and 5 bases had no gene match. Germline CDR1 KGHDR, CDR2 SFDVKD. The chain's CDR3 is CATSDSRQGGTDTQYF. CDR3 DNA: TGTGCCACCAGTGATTCGAGACAGGGGGGAACAGATACGCAGTATTTT.

V usage is TRBV6-5 and J usage is TRBJ2-2; TRBD1 matches 7 bases. This CDR3 has 15 residues. V shed 6 bases and J 3 bases; nucleotides not matched to a gene: 7. Germline CDR1 and CDR2: MNHEY and SVGAGI. CDR3 sequence (DNA): TGTGCCAGCAGAGACGGGACAGAGGACACCGGGGAGCTGTTTTTT. Translating it yields CASRDGTEDTGELFF.

The rearrangement links TRBV27 to TRBJ1-2, with a possible D match to TRBD1 (6 bases). V lost 0 bases and J 2 bases, leaving 10 bases between the germline ends. Germline V gene data show CDR1 as MNHEY and CDR2 as SMNVEV (reference sequence). The CDR3 is made up of 15 amino acids. The CDR3 region is CASSLSGGANYGYTF. The CDR3 DNA sequence: TGTGCCAGCAGTTTATCAGGGGGGGCGAACTATGGCTACACCTTC.

V usage is TRBV2 and J usage is TRBJ2-1, with 10 bases aligning to TRBD2. Trimming removed 5 bases from V and 7 bases from J; junction bases left unmatched: 8. Per the germline V gene, CDR1 is SNHLY and CDR2 is FYNNEI. The CDR3 has 15 residues. CDR3 region: CASSISGGAGNEQFF. DNA for the CDR3: TGTGCCAGCAGTATCAGCGGGGGGGCAGGAAATGAGCAGTTCTTC.

In its sample, this clone was seen a few times. V and J are TRBV28 and TRBJ2-2; D uncertain. Per the germline V gene, CDR1 is MDHEN and CDR2 is SYDVKM. Deletions cut 4 bases from V and 5 bases from J, with 11 bases between. This CDR3 has 14 amino acids. The CDR3 region has the DNA TGTGCCAGCAGTTCCCCCTCAGGTACCGGGGAGCTGTTTTTT. Protein: CASSSPSGTGELFF.

This clone was seen only once. The J gene is TRBJ2-1, the V gene TRBV11-2, with 7 bases lining up with TRBD1. Germline V gene data show CDR1 as SGHAT and CDR2 as FQNNGV. The CDR3 runs to 15 residues. V lost 0 bases, J lost 8 bases, and 7 bases stayed unmatched. This CDR3 reads CASSLDLPTGHEQFF. For the CDR3, the DNA is TGTGCCAGCAGCTTAGACCTACCGACAGGGCATGAGCAGTTCTTC.

The rearrangement links TRBV6-5 to TRBJ1-1; D is undetermined. The length of the CDR3 is 11 residues. Trimming pared 6 bases from V and 3 bases from J, leaving 5 bases between. From germline, CDR1 is MNHEY and CDR2 SVGAGI. The CDR3 DNA follows: TGTGCCAGCAGGAGGGACACTGAAGCTTTCTTT. It is translated as CASRRDTEAFF.

The chain has TRBV5-1 and TRBJ2-7; TRBD1 agrees at 10 bases. Germline V lookup: CDR1 SGHRS, CDR2 YFSETQ. V shed 4 bases, J shed 4 bases, and the junction held 5 bases outside the gene matches. The CDR3 runs to 14 residues. The CDR3 nucleotides read TGCGCCAGCAGCCCCGGGACAGGGGTGTACGAGCAGTACTTC. It yields the protein CASSPGTGVYEQYF.

This sequence joins TRBV28 and TRBJ2-5, with D maybe TRBD1 (5 bases). The CDR3 covers 14 residues. The V end lost 4 bases, the J end lost 2 bases, and 11 bases lay between the germline ends. Germline V gene data show CDR1 as MDHEN and CDR2 as SYDVKM. CDR3 DNA: TGTGCCAGCAGTTCACCAGGGATGCAAGAGACCCAGTACTTC. Translation: CASSSPGMQETQYF.

The chain links TRBV7-2 to TRBJ1-5, with D unclear. The ends were cut back, 4 bases at V and 9 bases at J, with 10 bases in the middle. Germline CDR1 SGHTA, CDR2 FQGNSA. The CDR3 consists of 12 residues. The CDR3 DNA reads as TGTGCCAGCAGCTCGAGCTACCTGCCCCAGCATTTT. Translation gives CASSSSYLPQHF.

The chain joins TRBV24-1 to TRBJ1-5, with D possibly TRBD1 on 5 matching bases. The germline V gene encodes CDR1 KGHDR and CDR2 SFDVKD. V lost 2 bases and J 6 bases, leaving 16 bases between the germline ends. This CDR3 has 16 amino acids. The CDR3 loop is CATSDSGTAGGQPQHF. The CDR3 nucleotides read TGTGCCACCAGTGATTCCGGGACCGCGGGGGGTCAGCCCCAGCATTTT.

The V and J genes are TRBV15 and TRBJ2-1; D remains ambiguous. CDR3 length equals 14 residues. Germline V gene lookup returns CDR1 LNHNV and CDR2 YYDKDF (reference sequence). The V gene lost 4 bases and the J gene lost 4 bases, with 11 bases spanning the gap. The CDR3 region is CATSTSFVYNEQFF. CDR3 bases: TGTGCCACCAGCACCTCCTTTGTTTACAATGAGCAGTTCTTC.

The J gene is TRBJ2-3, the V gene TRBV2, with TRBD2 matching 15 bases. The J segment lost 6 bases and the V segment lost 6 bases, leaving 4 bases of the junction unmatched. The germline V gene has CDR1 SNHLY and CDR2 FYNNEI. This CDR3 contains 15 residues. The CDR3 sequence: CASRGLAGGTDTQYF. The CDR3 DNA reads as TGTGCCAGCAGAGGACTAGCGGGAGGGACCGATACGCAGTATTTT.

This sequence joins TRBV7-9 and TRBJ2-3; no reliable D call. Trimming stripped 5 bases from V and 0 bases from J, with 18 bases between. The CDR3 contains 17 residues. Germline assignment: CDR1 SEHNR and CDR2 FQNEAQ (reference sequence). The CDR3 is CASSPIGVRVSTDTQYF. CDR3 sequence (DNA): TGTGCCAGCAGCCCTATTGGAGTTCGCGTAAGCACAGATACGCAGTATTTT.

This clone was recorded once. This rearrangement joins TRBV7-2 to TRBJ1-5; 8 bases line up with TRBD1. Germline lookup yields CDR1 SGHTA and CDR2 FQGNSA. This CDR3 spans 16 amino acids. Trimming at V came to 8 bases and at J to 4 bases, leaving 13 bases not matched to a gene. CDR3 protein: CASGEVAGGRNQPQHF. DNA of the CDR3: TGTGCCAGCGGTGAGGTGGCAGGGGGCCGAAATCAGCCCCAGCATTTT.

V usage is TRBV6-1 and J usage is TRBJ2-1; no definite D call. The V end lost 3 bases, the J end lost 10 bases, and 10 bases lay between the germline ends. Germline values: CDR1 MNHNS, CDR2 SASEGT. The CDR3 has 12 amino acids. This CDR3 reads CASSERSREQFF. The CDR3 DNA follows: TGTGCCAGCAGTGAGCGATCCCGAGAGCAGTTCTTC.

The rearrangement joins TRBV12-3 or TRBV12-4 to TRBJ1-2, with D maybe TRBD1 (6 bases). Trimming took off 5 bases at V and 4 bases at J, with 8 bases between the two ends. This CDR3 is built from 12 residues. This chain's CDR3 is CASSTGFYGYTF. The CDR3 bases are TGTGCCAGCAGTACAGGGTTCTATGGCTACACCTTC.

The gene calls are TRBV6-5 and TRBJ1-1; 7 bases are shared with TRBD1. This CDR3 comprises 14 residues. V gave up 6 bases and J gave up 2 bases; unmatched junction bases: 6. The germline gives CDR1 MNHEY, CDR2 SVGAGI. CDR3 DNA: TGTGCCAGCAGCCCGGGACAGAGAAACACTGAAGCTTTCTTT. As protein: CASSPGQRNTEAFF.